One and the same sample provided the 29 T cell receptor beta chains below, sequenced in a study of high-grade serous ovarian cancer treatment subgroups. Tumor samples were taken before definitive surgery or chemotherapy. Measured with immunoSEQ multiplex PCR; TCRdb has only the in-frame clones, and not every one. The sample has about 4,000 clones; 69% are singletons. The sequenced sample consisted of tumor tissue. The source of these receptors is a human donor with high-grade serous ovarian cancer.

The chain carries TRBV5-4 and TRBJ1-6; the D is unclear. V was clipped by 0 bases and J by 13 bases, with 11 bases between them. The length of the CDR3 is 13 residues. Germline-derived CDR1 and CDR2 are SGHNT and YYREEE (reference sequence). CDR3 residues: CASSLDYHGPLHF. The CDR3 region has the DNA TGTGCCAGCAGCTTGGACTACCACGGGCCCCTCCACTTT.

The CDR3 loop reads CASRQGYEQFF. For the CDR3, the DNA is TGTGCCAGCCGACAGGGCTATGAGCAGTTCTTC. V and J are TRBV11-2 and TRBJ2-1; 7 bases line up with TRBD1. The CDR3 runs 11 residues. The junction had 3 bases not matched to a gene; V was cut back by 8 bases and J by 8 bases. Looked up from germline, CDR1 is SGHAT and CDR2 is FQNNGV. Supplemented by reference TRBV11-2 and TRBJ2-1, the full variable domain reads EAGVAQSPRYKIIEKRQSVAFWCNPISGHATLYWYQQILGQGPKLLIQFQNNGVVDDSQLPKDRFSAERLKGVDSTLKIQPAKLEDSAVYLCASRQGYEQFFGPGTRLTVL.

V usage is TRBV4-2 and J usage is TRBJ2-2, with no clear D. The CDR3 consists of 14 residues. The germline V gene encodes CDR1 LGHNA and CDR2 YNFKEQ. V was trimmed by 5 bases and J by 6 bases, leaving 13 bases between them. CDR3 protein: CASSSLGMPGELFF. In DNA, the CDR3 is TGTGCCAGCAGCAGTCTGGGGATGCCCGGGGAGCTGTTTTTT.

The chain joins TRBV6-5 to TRBJ1-1; D not resolved. V was shortened by 2 bases and J by 4 bases, with 5 bases between the two germline ends. Germline V gene sequence: CDR1 MNHEY, CDR2 SVGAGI. CDR3 size: 12 residues. The CDR3 loop is CASSYEGTEAFF. In nucleotides, the CDR3 is TGTGCCAGCAGTTACGAGGGCACTGAAGCTTTCTTT.

The V call is TRBV11-3, the J call TRBJ2-1; D might be TRBD1 (5 bases). Per germline, CDR1 SGHNT and CDR2 YENEEA. The CDR3 sequence is 14 residues long. V was clipped by 4 bases and J by 0 bases, with 7 bases between them. The CDR3 spells CASSYQGSYNEQFF. As DNA, the CDR3 is TGTGCCAGCAGCTATCAGGGCTCCTACAATGAGCAGTTCTTC.

This clone is medium-sized (0.01 to 0.1%). The V call is TRBV6-5, the J call TRBJ2-7; TRBD1 agrees at 10 bases. The germline gives CDR1 MNHEY, CDR2 SVGAGI. This CDR3 is 14 amino acids long. V lost 5 bases to trimming and J lost 3 bases; unmatched junction nucleotides: 4. The CDR3: CASSLRDRGYEQYF. CDR3 sequence (DNA): TGTGCCAGCAGTCTAAGGGACAGGGGCTACGAGCAGTACTTC.

The CDR3 DNA follows: TGTGCCAGCAGCCAAGAGGGACAGACTCTCGCTGAAGCTTTCTTT. Protein: CASSQEGQTLAEAFF. The V gene is TRBV4-2, the J gene TRBJ1-1; 7 bases are a match to TRBD1. CDR1 and CDR2 from the germline V gene are LGHNA and YNFKEQ. V trimming: 0 bases; J trimming: 6 bases; junction bases outside the gene matches: 7. CDR3 length: 15 amino acids.

This chain uses TRBV5-8 with TRBJ2-6, with a tentative D call TRBD2 (5 bases). Trimming left V 1 base short and J 2 bases short, with 7 bases between. There are 15 residues in the CDR3. CDR1 is SGHTS and CDR2 is YDEGEE in the germline V gene. CDR3 bases: TGTGCCAGCAGCTTGCGGGGAACTGGGGCCAACGTCCTGACTTTC. It codes for CASSLRGTGANVLTF.

This chain uses TRBV27 with TRBJ2-5; possible D gene TRBD1, 6 bases. The DNA end favors TRBJ2-7, so the J call may be wrong. Germline V gene sequence: CDR1 MNHEY, CDR2 SMNVEV (reference sequence). This CDR3 is 14 amino acids long. The CDR3 here is CASSLRDTSYEQYF. CDR3 in DNA: TGTGCCAGCAGTTTACGGGACACCTCCTACGAGCAGTACTTC.

The chain employs TRBV13 and TRBJ2-3; the D gene is possibly TRBD2 (5 bases). Trimming shortened V by 1 base and J by 1 base, and 6 bases separated the two germline ends. There are 14 residues in the CDR3. CDR1 PRHDT and CDR2 FYEKMQ come from the germline V gene (reference sequence). For the CDR3, the DNA is TGTGCCAGCAGCTTAGCAGCGGGCACAGATACGCAGTATTTT. This encodes CASSLAAGTDTQYF.

This clone is judged medium-sized. This sequence joins TRBV5-4 and TRBJ1-6; D gene ambiguous. Germline V gives CDR1 SGHNT, CDR2 YYREEE (reference sequence). This CDR3 has 13 amino acids. Trimming removed 1 base at V and 14 bases at J, with 13 bases between. The CDR3 sequence is CASSLPPDRSLHF. CDR3 coding DNA: TGTGCCAGCAGCTTGCCCCCCGATCGGTCCCTCCACTTT.

V gene TRBV11-2 combines with J gene TRBJ2-7; 7 bases fit TRBD1. The junction had 2 bases not matched to a gene; V was cut back by 4 bases and J by 2 bases. The CDR3 has 13 residues. Germline values: CDR1 SGHAT, CDR2 FQNNGV. CDR3 coding DNA: TGTGCCAGCAGCTGGACAGGAGCCTACGAGCAGTACGTC. Its translation is CASSWTGAYEQYV.

V is TRBV5-1 and J is TRBJ1-1; D gene uncertain. From germline, CDR1 is SGHRS and CDR2 YFSETQ. Trimming removed 3 bases from V and 1 base from J, with 10 bases in between. The length of the CDR3 is 14 residues. CDR3 region: CASSSSTQNTEAFF. The CDR3 coding sequence is TGCGCCAGCAGCTCCTCGACACAGAACACTGAAGCTTTCTTT.

This chain links TRBV6-5 with TRBJ1-1, with 9 bases identical to TRBD1. CDR3 length equals 15 residues. With 6 bases clipped from V and 4 bases from J, the junction kept 9 bases outside the gene matches. Germline V gives CDR1 MNHEY, CDR2 SVGAGI. CDR3 sequence: CASRRQGGSATEAFF. In nucleotides, the CDR3 is TGTGCCAGCAGGCGACAGGGGGGGAGTGCCACTGAAGCTTTCTTT.

CDR3 DNA sequence: TGTGCCAGCAGCTCAGGCAGGGACAGGGGGGCTGGTGGTACGCAGTATTTT. Translated, it gives CASSSGRDRGAGGTQYF. The chain links TRBV5-5 to TRBJ2-3; 11 positions agree with TRBD1. Germline CDR1 reads SGHKS; CDR2 reads YYEKEE (reference sequence). Trimming took 3 bases from V and 8 from J; bases not matched to a gene: 14. This CDR3 has 17 residues.

The chain uses TRBV6-6 and TRBJ1-2, with D unclear. The V gene's germline CDR1 is MNHNY and CDR2 SVGAGI (reference sequence). Trimming removed 5 bases at V and 5 bases at J, with 12 bases between. The CDR3 loop spans 13 amino acids. The CDR3 DNA reads as TGTGCCAGCAGTCCCTCGGAGATTTATGGCTACACCTTC. Its translation: CASSPSEIYGYTF.

The genes are TRBV7-9 and TRBJ1-6, with 7 bases aligning to TRBD1. The length of the CDR3 is 15 residues. V lost 7 bases to trimming and J lost 8 bases; unmatched junction nucleotides: 11. In germline, CDR1 is SEHNR, CDR2 FQNEAQ (reference sequence). The CDR3 loop is CASTAGGGRDSPLHF. DNA for the CDR3: TGTGCCAGCACCGCAGGGGGGGGGAGGGATTCACCCCTCCACTTT.

The chain links TRBV28 to TRBJ2-1; 8 bases map to TRBD2. Germline trimming cut 3 bases from V and 5 bases from J; bases unmatched to any gene: 6. The CDR3 is 15 residues long. Per the germline V gene, CDR1 is MDHEN and CDR2 is SYDVKM. CDR3 in amino acids: CASSLGGGYHNEQFF. The DNA for the CDR3 is TGTGCCAGCAGTTTGGGCGGGGGGTACCACAATGAGCAGTTCTTC.

V gene TRBV6-1 combines with J gene TRBJ2-5; unclear D gene. Per germline, CDR1 MNHNS and CDR2 SASEGT. Deletions cut 2 bases from V and 5 bases from J, with 12 bases between. The length of the CDR3 is 14 residues. CDR3 sequence reads: CASSERHRAETQYF. CDR3 bases: TGTGCCAGCAGTGAACGGCATAGGGCGGAGACCCAGTACTTC.

This chain joins TRBV2 and TRBJ2-2; D uncertain. Trimming pared 6 bases from V and 4 bases from J, leaving 0 bases between. This CDR3 has 10 residues. Germline-derived CDR1 and CDR2 are SNHLY and FYNNEI. The CDR3 DNA is TGTGCCAGCAGCACCGGGGAGCTGTTTTTT. Protein product: CASSTGELFF.

The chain has TRBV6-1 and TRBJ1-5, with no clear D. CDR1 is MNHNS and CDR2 is SASEGT in the germline V gene. The CDR3 spans 15 residues. Trimming shortened V by 5 bases and J by 0 bases, and 11 bases separated the two germline ends. The CDR3 loop reads CASSRATYSNQPQHF. The CDR3 nucleotides read TGTGCCAGCAGTCGGGCAACTTATAGCAATCAGCCCCAGCATTTT.

In this sample, this clone turned up a few times. The chain carries TRBV6-5 and TRBJ1-3; 7 nucleotides match TRBD1. This CDR3 comprises 15 residues. CDR1 and CDR2 from the germline V gene are MNHEY and SVGAGI. Trimming took 6 bases from V and 12 from J; bases not matched to a gene: 17. This CDR3 is CASSERQWGQSRIYF. CDR3 DNA: TGTGCCAGCAGCGAACGACAATGGGGACAGTCTCGCATATATTTT.

The chain is built from TRBV5-6 and TRBJ1-4, with D unclear. The CDR3 runs 15 residues. Trimming cost V 4 bases and J 3 bases, with 13 bases left between them. Germline loops: CDR1 SGHDT, CDR2 YYEEEE. The CDR3 sequence is CASSPRGGPNEKLFF. The DNA for the CDR3 is TGTGCCAGCAGCCCCCGTGGAGGGCCTAATGAAAAACTGTTTTTT.

DNA of the CDR3: TGTGCCAGCTCGGGACAGGGAGGCTCCTACAATGAGCAGTTCTTC. As protein: CASSGQGGSYNEQFF. The V call is TRBV18, the J call TRBJ2-1, with 9 bases aligning to TRBD1. This CDR3 has 15 residues. Trimming at V came to 6 bases and at J to 0 bases, leaving 3 bases not matched to a gene. Germline V CDR1 and CDR2: KGHSH, LQKENI.

The genes are TRBV14 and TRBJ2-3; TRBD1 matches 7 bases. This CDR3 spans 16 amino acids. In germline, CDR1 is SGHDN, CDR2 FVKESK. V lost 0 bases to trimming and J lost 8 bases; unmatched junction nucleotides: 11. The CDR3 reads CASSQEGWGQSSTQYF. The CDR3 DNA sequence: TGTGCCAGCAGCCAAGAGGGTTGGGGACAGAGTTCTACGCAGTATTTT.

This rearrangement joins TRBV5-4 to TRBJ1-1; possible D gene TRBD1, 6 bases. Germline V gene sequence: CDR1 SGHNT, CDR2 YYREEE (reference sequence). The CDR3 covers 15 residues. V lost 4 bases, J lost 0 bases, and 13 bases lay in between. The CDR3 is CASSPAGGLNTEAFF. Here the CDR3 DNA reads TGTGCCAGCAGCCCTGCGGGGGGCCTGAACACTGAAGCTTTCTTT.

The V gene is TRBV9, the J gene TRBJ1-2; 7 bases align to TRBD1. The germline gives CDR1 SGDLS, CDR2 YYNGEE. This CDR3 has 14 amino acids. With V trimmed by 0 bases and J by 8 bases, 7 bases remained unmatched. Here the CDR3 DNA reads TGTGCCAGCAGCGTAGCTCCGCAGGGGGGAGGCTACACCTTC. This translates into CASSVAPQGGGYTF.

J is TRBJ2-2 and V is TRBV18; the D gene is possibly TRBD1 (6 bases). The CDR3 runs 14 residues. V was clipped by 7 bases and J by 0 bases, with 9 bases between them. Germline lookup yields CDR1 KGHSH and CDR2 LQKENI. In DNA, the CDR3 is TGTGCCAGCTTTTCAGGGGCGAACACCGGGGAGCTGTTTTTT. Amino acid sequence: CASFSGANTGELFF.

The chain couples TRBV5-1 to TRBJ2-3; 8 bases align to TRBD1. The CDR3 is 17 amino acids. Germline lookup yields CDR1 SGHRS and CDR2 YFSETQ. Unmatched junction bases numbered 10, after V lost 4 bases and J lost 0 bases. CDR3 residues: CASSPGQGALSTDTQYF. The CDR3 DNA sequence: TGCGCCAGCAGCCCGGGTCAGGGGGCCCTAAGCACAGATACGCAGTATTTT.